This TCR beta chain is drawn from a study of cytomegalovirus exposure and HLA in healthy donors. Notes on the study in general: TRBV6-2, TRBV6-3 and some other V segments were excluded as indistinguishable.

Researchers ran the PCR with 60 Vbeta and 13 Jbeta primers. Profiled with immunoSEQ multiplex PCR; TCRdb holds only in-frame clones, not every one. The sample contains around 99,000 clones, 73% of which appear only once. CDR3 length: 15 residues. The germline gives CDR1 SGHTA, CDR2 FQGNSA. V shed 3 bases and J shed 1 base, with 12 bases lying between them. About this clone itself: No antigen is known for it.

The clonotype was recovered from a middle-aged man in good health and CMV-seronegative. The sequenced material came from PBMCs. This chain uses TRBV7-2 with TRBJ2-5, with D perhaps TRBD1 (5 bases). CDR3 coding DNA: TGTGCCAGCAGCTTTGACAGAAAAGCCCAAGAGACCCAGTACTTC. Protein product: CASSFDRKAQETQYF.